These T cell receptor beta chains were read from a single sample in a study of cytomegalovirus exposure and HLA in healthy donors. Produced via immunoSEQ multiplex PCR; TCRdb's table is partial and in-frame only. The table for this sample gives around 150,000 clones. Material: PBMCs. The receptors come from a woman aged 60-75 years in good health and CMV-seronegative. Both conserved end residues are part of each CDR3. D genes are given only for firm matches.

>TRBD1|TRBJ1-4|TRBV5-1
TGCGCCAGCAGCTTCTCGGACAGGGTGGATGAAAAACTGTTTTTT
CASSFSDRVDEKLFF
>NA|TRBJ1-5|TRBV9
TGTGCCAGCAGCGTTGGCCTTTATCAGCCCCAGCATTTT
CASSVGLYQPQHF
>TRBD1|TRBJ1-6|TRBV14
TGTGCCAGCAGCCAATGGACAGGGGGGTTCGATTCACCCCTCCACTTT
CASSQWTGGFDSPLHF
>NA|TRBJ2-5|TRBV6-1
TGTGCCAGCAGTGATCCCCAGGGAACTACTCGAGAGCAGTACTTC
CASSDPQGTTREQYF
>NA|TRBJ2-1|TRBV7-9
TGTGCCAGCAGCTTAGGGGTAGCGGTGGATGAGCAGTTCTTC
CASSLGVAVDEQFF
>NA|TRBJ2-5|TRBV30
TGTGCCTGGAGTGTACAGGTCGAAGAGACCCAGTACTTC
CAWSVQVEETQYF
>NA|TRBJ2-3|TRBV7-9
TGTGCCAGCAGCCTCGGGACTCCTTCAACAGATACGCAGTATTTT
CASSLGTPSTDTQYF
>NA|TRBJ1-2|TRBV7-8
TGTGCCAGCAGCTCCTCTCAGGCTTCCTATGGCTACACCTTC
CASSSSQASYGYTF
>NA|TRBJ2-1|TRBV11-2
TGTGCCAGCAGCTTAGGAGGGAGCTCCTACAATGAGCAGTTCTTC
CASSLGGSSYNEQFF
>NA|TRBJ1-4|TRBV7-8
TGTGCCAGCAGCTTAGCGTTATCAGGGTTTGGGGAAAAACTGTTTTTT
CASSLALSGFGEKLFF
>NA|TRBJ1-1|TRBV19
TGTGCCAGTAGTATACGCCAGATTCTCCCAATGAACACTGAAGCTTTCTTT
CASSIRQILPMNTEAFF
>TRBD1|TRBJ1-5|TRBV2
TGTGCCAGCAGTCCAGACAGGGGGCTTCAGCCCCAGCATTTT
CASSPDRGLQPQHF
>TRBD1|TRBJ1-3|TRBV7-8
TGTGCCAGCGAGGAGACAGGGGGAAACACCATATATTTT
CASEETGGNTIYF
>NA|TRBJ1-1|TRBV28
TGTGCCAGCAGTTTGGGAGGGACGGTGAACACTGAAGCTTTCTTT
CASSLGGTVNTEAFF
>NA|TRBJ1-1|TRBV4-1
TGCGCCAGCAGCCCTGTGGGCGGGAGGACTGAAGCTTTCTTT
CASSPVGGRTEAFF
>NA|TRBJ2-2|TRBV11-2
TGTGCCAGCATAGTACATATCTGGGGCGCCGGGGAGCTGTTTTTT
CASIVHIWGAGELFF
>NA|TRBJ2-7|TRBV6-5
TGTGCCAGCAGTCCAACAGGCTTCCTTAACGAGCAGTACTTC
CASSPTGFLNEQYF
>NA|TRBJ1-5|TRBV2
TGTGCCAGCACCTCTACAGGGAATCAGCCCCAGCATTTT
CASTSTGNQPQHF
>TRBD1|TRBJ2-7|TRBV7-3
TGTGCCAGCAGCTTGGGACAGGGACTCTACGAGCAGTACTTC
CASSLGQGLYEQYF
>TRBD1|TRBJ2-7|TRBV2
TGTGCCAGCGGCTCGGGACAGTCCTACGAGCAGTACTTC
CASGSGQSYEQYF
>NA|TRBJ2-7|TRBV19
TGTGCCACCAGAGGACCGGGGGCCCAAGCGGGGTACGAGCAGTACTTC
CATRGPGAQAGYEQYF
>TRBD1|TRBJ1-2|TRBV9
TGTGCCAGCAGCCCCCGAGACAGGGAGGTAGTGGGCTACACCTTC
CASSPRDREVVGYTF
>NA|TRBJ1-3|TRBV7-9
TGTGCCACCCCGTTTCTAGGCTCTGGAAACACCATATATTTT
CATPFLGSGNTIYF
>TRBD2|TRBJ2-3|TRBV7-2
TGTGCCAGCAGCCCCCCCGAGCGGGGTGTGGCAGATACGCAGTATTTT
CASSPPERGVADTQYF
>TRBD2|TRBJ2-3|TRBV5-6
TGTGCCAGCAGCTCGGGACTAGCGGGGGGCGCAGATACGCAGTATTTT
CASSSGLAGGADTQYF
>TRBD1|TRBJ2-3|TRBV6-1
TGTGCTACGGGACAGGGGGTAAGCACAGATACGCAGTATTTT
CATGQGVSTDTQYF
>TRBD2|TRBJ2-5|TRBV7-2
TGTGCCAGCAGCTTAGGGATTAGCGGGGGGAACCAAGAGACCCAGTACTTC
CASSLGISGGNQETQYF
>TRBD2|TRBJ2-1|TRBV7-9
TGTGCCACCCTCCCCGGGACTAGTCGGGACAATGAGCAGTTCTTC
CATLPGTSRDNEQFF
>TRBD2|TRBJ2-3|TRBV14
TGTGCCAGCAGCCAAGATATCAGCGGGAGTACAGATACGCAGTATTTT
CASSQDISGSTDTQYF
>NA|TRBJ1-2|TRBV9
TGTGCCAGCAGCCGGGGTGGGGGCTCTACTAACTATGGCTACACCTTC
CASSRGGGSTNYGYTF
>TRBD1|TRBJ1-2|TRBV19
TGTGCCAGTAGTATAGTGGGACAGGGGGCGCGAGGCTACACCTTC
CASSIVGQGARGYTF
>NA|TRBJ2-1|TRBV6-5
TGTGCCAGCAGTTTAGAACAGGGAAGGAATGAGCAGTTCTTC
CASSLEQGRNEQFF
>TRBD1|TRBJ1-2|TRBV23-1
TGCGCCAGCAGTCAGACAAGACGACAGGGGGCTCCCTATGGCTACACCTTC
CASSQTRRQGAPYGYTF
>NA|TRBJ2-2|TRBV6-6
TGTGCCAGCACCTCCACGGGATCTAACACCGGGGAGCTGTTTTTT
CASTSTGSNTGELFF
>NA|TRBJ1-1|TRBV11-2
TGTGCCAGCAGCTTGATCCCAGGGGCGAACACTGAAGCTTTCTTT
CASSLIPGANTEAFF
>NA|TRBJ2-2|TRBV6-5
TGTGCCAGCAAAATAGAGGGATTCACCGGGGAGCTGTTTTTT
CASKIEGFTGELFF
>NA|TRBJ1-1|TRBV6-1
TGTGCCAGCAGTCTTCATAGGGGCACTGAAGCTTTCTTT
CASSLHRGTEAFF
>NA|TRBJ2-3|TRBV27
TGTGCCAGCGGAGGCCGTGGTAGTTCATCGTATTTT
CASGGRGSSSYF
>NA|TRBJ2-5|TRBV6-5
TGTGCCAGCAGTTACCCAGGGGATGAGCAGTACTTC
CASSYPGDEQYF
>NA|TRBJ2-2|TRBV7-9
TGTGCCAGCAGCTTAGGAGGCAGGGGCACCGGGGAGCTGTTTTTT
CASSLGGRGTGELFF
>TRBD1|TRBJ2-1|TRBV5-6
TGTGCCAGCAGCCGGGACAGCTCCTACAATGAGCAGTTCTTC
CASSRDSSYNEQFF
>NA|TRBJ1-2|TRBV5-4
TGTGCCAGCAGCTTGGTGGGTCCGGGACTCTATGGCTACACCTTC
CASSLVGPGLYGYTF
>TRBD2|TRBJ2-3|TRBV5-6
TGTGCCAGCAGCTCCCTCAGCCTCAGCGGGAGTACAGATACGCAGTATTTT
CASSSLSLSGSTDTQYF
>NA|TRBJ2-1|TRBV7-9
TGTGCCAGCAGCTTTGTACAGTCACATGAGCAGTTCTTC
CASSFVQSHEQFF
>NA|TRBJ2-7|TRBV9
TGTGCCAGCAGCAGAAGCGGGTTCTTCTACGAGCAGTACTTC
CASSRSGFFYEQYF
>NA|TRBJ1-1|TRBV9
TGTGCCAGCAGCGTGGCCGGGGGGGGCGCACCCCTCCACATGAACACTGAAGCTTTCTTT
CASSVAGGGAPLHMNTEAFF
>TRBD1|TRBJ1-6|TRBV7-8
TGTGCCAGCAGTTGGACAGGGGATAATTCACCCCTCCACTTT
CASSWTGDNSPLHF
>NA|TRBJ1-5|TRBV7-2
TGTGCCAGCAGCTTAGTTGCAGATAGCAATCAGCCCCAGCATTTT
CASSLVADSNQPQHF
>TRBD1|TRBJ2-1|TRBV5-1
TGCGCCAGCAGCGCGATGGGACAGGATCTTAACAATGAGCAGTTCTTC
CASSAMGQDLNNEQFF
>NA|TRBJ1-5|TRBV19
TGTGCCAGTAGTTCCGGGGGGTATCAGCCCCAGCATTTT
CASSSGGYQPQHF
>NA|TRBJ1-5|TRBV2
TGTGCCAGCAGTGCCGGGACCTGGGAGGGTCAGCCCCAGCATTTT
CASSAGTWEGQPQHF
>TRBD2|TRBJ2-1|TRBV5-6
TGTGCCAGCAGCCGACTGGCGGGAGGGCCCCCCGAGCAGTTCTTC
CASSRLAGGPPEQFF
>NA|TRBJ2-6|TRBV10-3
TGTGCCACCGAGAGGCCTGGGGCCAACGTCCTGACTTTC
CATERPGANVLTF
>NA|TRBJ2-1|TRBV2
TGTGCCAGCAGTGATTGGGGGCCCTCCTACAATGAGCAGTTCTTC
CASSDWGPSYNEQFF
>TRBD2|TRBJ2-7|TRBV11-2
TGTGCCAGCAGCCTAGGGTCTAGCGGGGTCTACGAGCAGTACTTC
CASSLGSSGVYEQYF
>NA|TRBJ1-5|TRBV7-2
TGTGCCAGCAGCTTAGATTACGGCAGGGCTGATCAGCCCCAGCATTTT
CASSLDYGRADQPQHF
>NA|TRBJ1-4|TRBV2
TGTGCCAGCAGTGATTTGGGGACTCGCCTGTTTTTT
CASSDLGTRLFF
>NA|TRBJ2-7|TRBV28
TGTGCCAGCAGTTTCCCGGCAGGGCCTATCTACGAGCAGTACTTC
CASSFPAGPIYEQYF